This T cell receptor (beta chain) originates from a study of T cell responses to AZD1222 COVID-19 vaccine. Study results and caveats: The donor cohort was predominantly white British with a female majority, and clonal diversity may have been underestimated. Nearly half of spike-specific TCRs reportedly target unmutated variant regions.

This table comes from immunoSEQ multiplex PCR, and its TCRdb copy is limited to in-frame clones, with some not included. This repertoire shows roughly 120,000 clones, more than 85% found once; its top ten account for 6% to 8%. Germline V gene lookup returns CDR1 GTSNPN and CDR2 SVGIG (reference sequence). The V gene lost 1 base and the J gene lost 4 bases, with 6 bases spanning the gap. The length of the CDR3 is 12 residues. Comments on this clone: Its antigen remains unidentified.

The receptor was isolated from an adult in good health. V is TRBV30 and J is TRBJ2-3; D gene ambiguous. The sample here was peripheral blood, taken on day 0 of AZD1222 vaccination. CDR3 DNA: TGTGCCTGGAGTGCCGAATCAGATACGCAGTATTTT. Translated: CAWSAESDTQYF.